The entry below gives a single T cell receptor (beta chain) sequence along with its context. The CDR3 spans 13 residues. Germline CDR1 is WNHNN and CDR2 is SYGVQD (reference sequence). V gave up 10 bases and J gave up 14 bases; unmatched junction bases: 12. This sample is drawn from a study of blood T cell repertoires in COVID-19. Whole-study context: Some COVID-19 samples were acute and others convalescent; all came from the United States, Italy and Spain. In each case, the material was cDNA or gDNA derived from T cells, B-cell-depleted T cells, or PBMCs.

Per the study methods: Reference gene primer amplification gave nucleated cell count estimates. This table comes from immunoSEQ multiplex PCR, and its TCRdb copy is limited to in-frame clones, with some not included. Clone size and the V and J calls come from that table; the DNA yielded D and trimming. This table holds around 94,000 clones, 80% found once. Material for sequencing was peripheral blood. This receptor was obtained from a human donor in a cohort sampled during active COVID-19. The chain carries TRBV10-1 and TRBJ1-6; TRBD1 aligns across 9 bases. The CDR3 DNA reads TGCGCCACCAAACCGGGACAGGGAGGTACCCTCCACTTT. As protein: CATKPGQGGTLHF.